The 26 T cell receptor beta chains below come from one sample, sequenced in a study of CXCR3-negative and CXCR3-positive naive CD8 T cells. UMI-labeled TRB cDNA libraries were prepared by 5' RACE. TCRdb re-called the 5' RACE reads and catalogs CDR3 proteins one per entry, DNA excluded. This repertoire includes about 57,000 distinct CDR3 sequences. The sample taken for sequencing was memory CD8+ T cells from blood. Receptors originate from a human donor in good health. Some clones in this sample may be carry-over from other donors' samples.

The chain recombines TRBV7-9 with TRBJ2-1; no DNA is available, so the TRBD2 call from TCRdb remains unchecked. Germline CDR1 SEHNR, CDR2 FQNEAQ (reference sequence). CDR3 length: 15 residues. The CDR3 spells CASSPPGTNYNEQFF.

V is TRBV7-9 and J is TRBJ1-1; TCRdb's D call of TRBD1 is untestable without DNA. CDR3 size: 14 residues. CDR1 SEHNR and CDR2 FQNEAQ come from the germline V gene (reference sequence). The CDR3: CASSLQGGNTEAFF. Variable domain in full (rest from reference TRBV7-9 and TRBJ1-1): DTGVSQNPRHKITKRGQNVTFRCDPISEHNRLYWYRQTLGQGPEFLTYFQNEAQLEKSRLLSDRFSAERPKGSFSTLEIQRTEQGDSAMYLCASSLQGGNTEAFFGQGTRLTVV.

The CDR3 reads CSARDPLSTSGPKETQYF. The rearrangement joins TRBV20-1 to TRBJ2-5; TCRdb reports TRBD2, a call that lacks DNA to check it against. The CDR3 contains 18 residues. Germline V gene data show CDR1 as DFQATT and CDR2 as SNEGSKA (reference sequence).

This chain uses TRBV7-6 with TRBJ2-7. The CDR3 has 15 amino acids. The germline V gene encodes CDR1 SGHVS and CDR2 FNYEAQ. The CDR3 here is CASSRTPKNFYEQYF.

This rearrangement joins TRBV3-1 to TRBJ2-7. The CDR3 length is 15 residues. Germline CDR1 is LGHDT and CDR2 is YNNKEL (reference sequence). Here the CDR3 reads CASSPWPDSSYEQYF.

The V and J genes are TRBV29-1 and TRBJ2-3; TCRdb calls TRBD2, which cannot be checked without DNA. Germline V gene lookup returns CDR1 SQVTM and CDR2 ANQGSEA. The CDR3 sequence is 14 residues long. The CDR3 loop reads CSVLTSGYTDTQYF.

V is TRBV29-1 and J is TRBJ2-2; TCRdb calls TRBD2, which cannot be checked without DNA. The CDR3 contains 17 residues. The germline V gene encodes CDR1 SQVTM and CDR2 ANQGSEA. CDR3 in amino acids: CSVEKGTTTTNTGELFF.

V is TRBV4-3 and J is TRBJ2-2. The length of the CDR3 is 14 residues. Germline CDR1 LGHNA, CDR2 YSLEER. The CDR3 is CASSRVEDTGELFF.

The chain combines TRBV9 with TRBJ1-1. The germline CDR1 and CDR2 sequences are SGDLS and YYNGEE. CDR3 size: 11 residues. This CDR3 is CASRGDTEAFF.

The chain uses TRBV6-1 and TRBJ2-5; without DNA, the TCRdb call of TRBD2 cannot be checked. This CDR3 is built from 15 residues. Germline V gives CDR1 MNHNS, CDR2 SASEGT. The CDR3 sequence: CASSGLAGGGETQYF.

CDR3: CASSIGTSGGPVAGELFF. The chain has TRBV19 and TRBJ2-2; the D gene TCRdb calls, TRBD2, cannot be checked with no DNA. The CDR3 runs 18 residues. Germline CDR1 and CDR2: LNHDA and SQIVND (reference sequence).

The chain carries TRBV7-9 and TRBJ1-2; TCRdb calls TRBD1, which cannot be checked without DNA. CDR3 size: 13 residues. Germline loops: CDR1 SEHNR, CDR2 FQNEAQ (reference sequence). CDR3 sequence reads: CATSLDLGDGYTF.

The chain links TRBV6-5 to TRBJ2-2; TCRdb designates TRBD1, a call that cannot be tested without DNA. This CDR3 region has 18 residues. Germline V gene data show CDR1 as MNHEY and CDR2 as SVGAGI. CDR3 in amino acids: CASSNTLGGLGNTGELFF.

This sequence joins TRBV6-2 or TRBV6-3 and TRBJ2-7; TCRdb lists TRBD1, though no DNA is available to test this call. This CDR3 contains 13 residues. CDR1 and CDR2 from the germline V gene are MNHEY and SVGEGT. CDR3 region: CASSPGSGHEQYF.

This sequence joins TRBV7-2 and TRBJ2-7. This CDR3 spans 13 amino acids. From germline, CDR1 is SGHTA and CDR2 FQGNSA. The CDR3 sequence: CASREGGTYEQYF. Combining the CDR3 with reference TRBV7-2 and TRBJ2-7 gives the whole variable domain GAGVSQSPSNKVTEKGKDVELRCDPISGHTALYWYRQSLGQGLEFLIYFQGNSAPDKSGLPSDRFSAERTGGSVSTLTIQRTQQEDSAVYLCASREGGTYEQYFGPGTRLTVT.

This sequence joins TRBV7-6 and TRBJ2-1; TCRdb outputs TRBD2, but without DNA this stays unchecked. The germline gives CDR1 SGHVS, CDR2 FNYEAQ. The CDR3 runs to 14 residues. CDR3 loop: CASSLAGLDFEQFF.

The CDR3 sequence: CASSPPAGGTEAFF. The chain couples TRBV28 to TRBJ1-1; TCRdb calls TRBD1, which cannot be checked without DNA. Germline V gives CDR1 MDHEN, CDR2 SYDVKM. The CDR3 sequence is 14 residues long.

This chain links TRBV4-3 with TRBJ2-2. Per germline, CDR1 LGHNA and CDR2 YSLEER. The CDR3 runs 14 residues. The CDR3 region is CASSRSWGSGELFF.

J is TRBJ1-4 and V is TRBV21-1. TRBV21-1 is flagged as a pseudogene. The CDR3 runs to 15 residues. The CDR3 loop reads CASSKEPDPNEKLFF.

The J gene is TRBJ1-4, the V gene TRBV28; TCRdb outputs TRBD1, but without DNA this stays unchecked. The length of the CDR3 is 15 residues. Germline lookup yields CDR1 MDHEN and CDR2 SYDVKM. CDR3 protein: CASSLSRDGFEKLFF.

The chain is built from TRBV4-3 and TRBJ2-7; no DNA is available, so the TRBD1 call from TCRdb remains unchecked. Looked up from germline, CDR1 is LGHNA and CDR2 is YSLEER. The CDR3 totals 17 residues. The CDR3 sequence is CASSQGGDSGLGYEQYF.

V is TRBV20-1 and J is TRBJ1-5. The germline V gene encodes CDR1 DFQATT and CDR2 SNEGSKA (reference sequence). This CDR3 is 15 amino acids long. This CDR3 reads CSVEGSRGGNQPQHF.

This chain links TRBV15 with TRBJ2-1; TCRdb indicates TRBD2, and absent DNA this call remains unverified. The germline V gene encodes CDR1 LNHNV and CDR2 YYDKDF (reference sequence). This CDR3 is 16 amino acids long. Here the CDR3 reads CATSVIPALSYNEQFF.

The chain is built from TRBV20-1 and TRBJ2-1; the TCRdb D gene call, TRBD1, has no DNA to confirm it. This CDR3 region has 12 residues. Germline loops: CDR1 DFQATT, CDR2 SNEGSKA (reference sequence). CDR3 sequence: CSVPGQTAEQFF.

CDR3: CASSLEEVRTMSNTEAFF. The rearrangement links TRBV7-9 to TRBJ1-1; absent DNA, TCRdb's TRBD1 call cannot be checked. Germline assignment: CDR1 SEHNR and CDR2 FQNEAQ (reference sequence). This CDR3 has 18 residues.

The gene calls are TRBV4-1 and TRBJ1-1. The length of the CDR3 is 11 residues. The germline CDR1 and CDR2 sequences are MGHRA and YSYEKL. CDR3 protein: CASSHLQRAFF.